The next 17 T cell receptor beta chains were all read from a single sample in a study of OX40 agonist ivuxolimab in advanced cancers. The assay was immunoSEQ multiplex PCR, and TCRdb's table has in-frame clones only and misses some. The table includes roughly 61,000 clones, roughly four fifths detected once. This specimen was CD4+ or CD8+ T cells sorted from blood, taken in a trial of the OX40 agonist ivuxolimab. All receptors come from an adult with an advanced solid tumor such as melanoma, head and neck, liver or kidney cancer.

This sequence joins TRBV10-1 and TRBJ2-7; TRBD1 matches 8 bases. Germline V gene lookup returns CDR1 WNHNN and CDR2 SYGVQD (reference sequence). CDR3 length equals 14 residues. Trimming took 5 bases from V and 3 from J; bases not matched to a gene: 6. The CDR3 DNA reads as TGCGCCAGCAGTCAAACAGGGGGTATCTACGAGCAGTACTTC. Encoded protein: CASSQTGGIYEQYF.

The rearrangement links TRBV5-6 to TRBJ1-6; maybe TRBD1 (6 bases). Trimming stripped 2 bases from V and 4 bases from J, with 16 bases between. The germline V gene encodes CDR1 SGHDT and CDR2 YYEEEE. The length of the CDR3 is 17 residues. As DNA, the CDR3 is TGTGCCAGCAGCTTCGGGGGCTGGGGTCGGTATAATTCACCCCTCCACTTT. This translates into CASSFGGWGRYNSPLHF.

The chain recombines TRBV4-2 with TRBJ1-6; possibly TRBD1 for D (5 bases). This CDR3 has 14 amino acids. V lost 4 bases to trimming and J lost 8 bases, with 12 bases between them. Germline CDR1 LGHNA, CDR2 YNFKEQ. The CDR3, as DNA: TGTGCCAGCAGCCGAGGGCAGGGTGATTCACCCCTCCACTTT. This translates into CASSRGQGDSPLHF.

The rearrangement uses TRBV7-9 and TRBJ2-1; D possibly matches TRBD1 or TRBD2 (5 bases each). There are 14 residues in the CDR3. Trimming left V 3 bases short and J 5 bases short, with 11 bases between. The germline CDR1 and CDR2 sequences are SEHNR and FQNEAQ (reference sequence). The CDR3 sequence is CASSFPGPNNEQFF. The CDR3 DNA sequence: TGTGCCAGCAGCTTTCCGGGACCAAACAATGAGCAGTTCTTC.

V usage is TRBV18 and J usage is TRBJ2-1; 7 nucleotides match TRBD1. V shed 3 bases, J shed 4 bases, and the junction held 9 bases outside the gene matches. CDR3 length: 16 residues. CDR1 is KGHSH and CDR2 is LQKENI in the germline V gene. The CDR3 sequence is CASSPRDRVGYNEQFF. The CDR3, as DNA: TGTGCCAGCTCACCCCGCGACAGGGTTGGTTACAATGAGCAGTTCTTC.

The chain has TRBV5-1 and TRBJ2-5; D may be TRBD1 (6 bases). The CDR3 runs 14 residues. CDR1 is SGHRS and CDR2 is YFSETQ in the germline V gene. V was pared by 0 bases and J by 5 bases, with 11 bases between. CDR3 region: CASSLAGQPETQYF. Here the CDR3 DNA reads TGCGCCAGCAGCTTGGCCGGACAGCCGGAGACCCAGTACTTC.

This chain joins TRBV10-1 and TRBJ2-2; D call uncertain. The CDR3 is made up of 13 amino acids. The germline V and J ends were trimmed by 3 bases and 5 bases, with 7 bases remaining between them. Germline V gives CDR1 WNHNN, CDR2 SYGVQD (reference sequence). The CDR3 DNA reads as TGCGCCAGCAGTGATCTGAGGACCGGGGAGCTGTTTTTT. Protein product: CASSDLRTGELFF.

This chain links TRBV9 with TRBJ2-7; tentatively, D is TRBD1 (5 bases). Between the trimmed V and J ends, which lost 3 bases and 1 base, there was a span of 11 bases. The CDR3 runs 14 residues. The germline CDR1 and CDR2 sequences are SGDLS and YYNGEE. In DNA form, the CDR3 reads TGTGCCAGCAGCGCTAGGGGTGCATCCTACGAGCAGTACTTC. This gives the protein CASSARGASYEQYF.

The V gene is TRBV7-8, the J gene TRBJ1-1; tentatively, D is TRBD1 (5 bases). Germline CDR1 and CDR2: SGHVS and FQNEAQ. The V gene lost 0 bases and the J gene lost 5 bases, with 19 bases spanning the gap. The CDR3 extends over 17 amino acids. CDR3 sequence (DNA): TGTGCCAGCAGCTTAGCGCGGGGCATCATGGGGGGGACTGAAGCTTTCTTT. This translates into CASSLARGIMGGTEAFF.

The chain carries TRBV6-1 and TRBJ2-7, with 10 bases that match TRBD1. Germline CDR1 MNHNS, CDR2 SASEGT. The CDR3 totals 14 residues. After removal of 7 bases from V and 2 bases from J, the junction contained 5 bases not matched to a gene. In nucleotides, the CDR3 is TGTGCCAGCACCTCCGGGACAGGGGCCTACGAGCAGTACTTC. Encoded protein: CASTSGTGAYEQYF.

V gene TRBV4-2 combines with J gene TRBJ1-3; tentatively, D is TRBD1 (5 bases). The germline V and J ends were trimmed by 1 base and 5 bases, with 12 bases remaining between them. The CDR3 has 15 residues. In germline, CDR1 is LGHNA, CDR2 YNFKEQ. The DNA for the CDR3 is TGTGCCAGCAGCCAAGGGACGGGGGAGCGAAACACCATATATTTT. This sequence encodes CASSQGTGERNTIYF.

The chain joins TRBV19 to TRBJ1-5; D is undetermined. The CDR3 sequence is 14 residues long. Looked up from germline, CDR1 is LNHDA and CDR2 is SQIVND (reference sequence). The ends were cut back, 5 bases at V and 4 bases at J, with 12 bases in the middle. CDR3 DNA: TGTGCCAGTAGTGATTTACTGGGGAATCAGCCCCAGCATTTT. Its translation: CASSDLLGNQPQHF.

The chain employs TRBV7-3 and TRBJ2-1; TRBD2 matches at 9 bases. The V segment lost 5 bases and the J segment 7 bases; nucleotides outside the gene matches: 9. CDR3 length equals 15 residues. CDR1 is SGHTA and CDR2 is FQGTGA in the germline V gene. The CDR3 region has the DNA TGTGCCAGCAGCCAGCAACCGGGACTAGCAAATGAGCAGTTCTTC. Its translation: CASSQQPGLANEQFF.

The CDR3 region has the DNA TGTGCCAGCAGCCTCGATAGCGGGGGGTTCGCAGATACGCAGTATTTT. Residues: CASSLDSGGFADTQYF. This chain links TRBV5-4 with TRBJ2-3; TRBD2 agrees at 10 bases. V shed 4 bases, J shed 4 bases, and the junction held 9 bases outside the gene matches. CDR3 size: 16 residues. Germline V gene data show CDR1 as SGHNT and CDR2 as YYREEE (reference sequence).

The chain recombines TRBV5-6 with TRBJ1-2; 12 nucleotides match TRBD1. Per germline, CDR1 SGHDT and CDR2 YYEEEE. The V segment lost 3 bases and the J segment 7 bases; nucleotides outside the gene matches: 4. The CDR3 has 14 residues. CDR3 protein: CASSWGQGAGGYTF. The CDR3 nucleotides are TGTGCCAGCAGCTGGGGACAGGGGGCCGGTGGCTACACCTTC. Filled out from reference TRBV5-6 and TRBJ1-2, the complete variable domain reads DAGVTQSPTHLIKTRGQQVTLRCSPKSGHDTVSWYQQALGQGPQFIFQYYEEEERQRGNFPDRFSGHQFPNYSSELNVNALLLGDSALYLCASSWGQGAGGYTFGSGTRLTVV.

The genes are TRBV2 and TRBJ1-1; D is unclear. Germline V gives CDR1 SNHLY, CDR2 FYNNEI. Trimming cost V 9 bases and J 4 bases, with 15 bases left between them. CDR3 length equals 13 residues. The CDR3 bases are TGTGCCAGGAGACCCGACTCGGGCACTGAAGCTTTCTTT. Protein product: CARRPDSGTEAFF.

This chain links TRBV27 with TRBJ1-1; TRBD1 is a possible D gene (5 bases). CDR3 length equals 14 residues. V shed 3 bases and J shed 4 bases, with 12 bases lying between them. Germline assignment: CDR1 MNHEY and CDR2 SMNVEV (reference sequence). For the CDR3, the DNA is TGTGCCAGCAGTTTTCTGGGCGGGGGCACTGAAGCTTTCTTT. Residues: CASSFLGGGTEAFF.